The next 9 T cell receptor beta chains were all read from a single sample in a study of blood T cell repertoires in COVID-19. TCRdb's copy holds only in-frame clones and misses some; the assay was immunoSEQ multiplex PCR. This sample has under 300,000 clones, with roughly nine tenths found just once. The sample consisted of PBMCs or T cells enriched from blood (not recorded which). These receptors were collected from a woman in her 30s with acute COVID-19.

The CDR3 sequence is CASSLGQVNEKLFF. As DNA, the CDR3 is TGCGCCAGCAGCCTTGGACAAGTGAATGAAAAACTGTTTTTT. The rearrangement uses TRBV5-1 and TRBJ1-4; D may be TRBD1 (5 bases). This CDR3 is 14 amino acids long. V lost 4 bases and J lost 5, with 12 bases in between. Germline lookup yields CDR1 SGHRS and CDR2 YFSETQ.

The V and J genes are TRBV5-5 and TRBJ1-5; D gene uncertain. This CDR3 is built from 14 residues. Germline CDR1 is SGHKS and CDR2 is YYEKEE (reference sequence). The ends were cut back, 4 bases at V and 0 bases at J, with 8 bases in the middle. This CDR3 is CASSGRNSNQPQHF. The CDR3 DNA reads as TGTGCCAGCAGCGGGAGAAATAGCAATCAGCCCCAGCATTTT.

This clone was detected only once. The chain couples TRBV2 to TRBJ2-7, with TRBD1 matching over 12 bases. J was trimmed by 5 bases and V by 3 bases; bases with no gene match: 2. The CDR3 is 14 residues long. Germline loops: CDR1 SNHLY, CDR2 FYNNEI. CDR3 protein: CASSEGDRGHEQYF. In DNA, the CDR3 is TGTGCCAGCAGTGAGGGGGACAGGGGGCACGAGCAGTACTTC. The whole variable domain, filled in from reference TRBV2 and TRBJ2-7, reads EPEVTQTPSHQVTQMGQEVILRCVPISNHLYFYWYRQILGQKVEFLVSFYNNEISEKSEIFDDQFSVERPDGSNFTLKIRSTKLEDSAMYFCASSEGDRGHEQYFGPGTRLTVT.

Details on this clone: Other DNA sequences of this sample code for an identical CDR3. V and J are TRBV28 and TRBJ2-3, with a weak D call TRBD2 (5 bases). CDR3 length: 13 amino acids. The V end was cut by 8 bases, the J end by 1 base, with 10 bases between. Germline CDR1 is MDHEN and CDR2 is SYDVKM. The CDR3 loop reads CASGSGGTDTQYF. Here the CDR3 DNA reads TGTGCCAGCGGAAGCGGAGGCACAGATACGCAGTATTTT.

CDR3 in DNA: TGTGCCAGCAGTGAGTGGGGCGCAGGAAATGAGCAGTTCTTC. The encoded protein is CASSEWGAGNEQFF. The V gene is TRBV2, the J gene TRBJ2-1; TRBD1 might be the D (5 bases). The germline V gene encodes CDR1 SNHLY and CDR2 FYNNEI. The CDR3 runs 14 residues. Trimming stripped 3 bases from V and 7 bases from J, with 13 bases between.

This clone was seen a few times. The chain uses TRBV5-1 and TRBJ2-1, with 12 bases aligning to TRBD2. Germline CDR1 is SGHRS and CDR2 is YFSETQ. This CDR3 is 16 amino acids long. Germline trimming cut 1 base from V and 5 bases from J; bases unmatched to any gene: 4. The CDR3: CASSLTLAGGNNEQFF. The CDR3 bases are TGCGCCAGCAGCTTGACCCTAGCGGGGGGGAACAATGAGCAGTTCTTC.

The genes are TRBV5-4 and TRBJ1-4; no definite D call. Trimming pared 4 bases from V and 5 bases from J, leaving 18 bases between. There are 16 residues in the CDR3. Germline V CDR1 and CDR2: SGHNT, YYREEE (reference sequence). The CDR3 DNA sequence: TGTGCCAGCAGCCCAACAGCAGACCCGACAAATGAAAAACTGTTTTTT. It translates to CASSPTADPTNEKLFF.

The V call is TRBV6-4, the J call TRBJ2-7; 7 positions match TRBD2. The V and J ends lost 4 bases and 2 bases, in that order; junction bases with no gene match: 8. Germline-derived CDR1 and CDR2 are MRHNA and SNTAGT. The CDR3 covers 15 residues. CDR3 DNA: TGTGCCAGCAGTGGGGAGGGACCCTCCCCCTACGAGCAGTACTTC. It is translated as CASSGEGPSPYEQYF.

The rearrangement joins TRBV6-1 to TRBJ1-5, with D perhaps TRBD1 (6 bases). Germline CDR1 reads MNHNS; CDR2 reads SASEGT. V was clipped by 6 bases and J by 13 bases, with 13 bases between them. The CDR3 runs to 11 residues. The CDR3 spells CASRRTRGQHF. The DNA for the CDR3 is TGTGCCAGCAGACGCACCAGGGGACAGCATTTT.